Listed below are T cell receptor beta chains from one sample, sequenced in a study of T cell changes during pregnancy in multiple sclerosis. Some clones are missing from TCRdb's copy, which holds only in-frame ones; the method was immunoSEQ multiplex PCR. The table includes about 39,000 clones, 92% detected once. The material sequenced was CD8+ T cells from peripheral blood mononuclear cells, taken before pregnancy. All receptors derive from a female donor with multiple sclerosis, enrolled in a pregnancy study. Each CDR3 is given with its conserved first and last residue. The D gene is left open where the match is weak. Size values are once, few and many counts, or a class for expanded clones, and some rows have none.

clone_size j_call d_call v_call cdr3_aa cdr3_nt
- TRBJ1-1 TRBD1 TRBV7-9 CASSTPGQGKAEAFF TGTGCCAGCAGCACCCCAGGACAGGGGAAGGCTGAAGCTTTCTTT
- TRBJ2-6 - TRBV27 CASSEMRSGANVLTF TGTGCCAGCAGTGAGATGCGGTCTGGGGCCAACGTCCTGACTTTC
- TRBJ2-1 TRBD2 TRBV6-5 CASSSRTSGPNEQFF TGTGCCAGCAGTTCCAGGACTAGCGGGCCTAATGAGCAGTTCTTC
many TRBJ1-6 - TRBV27 CASKGGSYNSPLHF TGTGCCAGTAAGGGGGGGTCCTATAATTCACCCCTCCACTTT
- TRBJ1-2 - TRBV6-6 CASSYVGGYMGYTF TGTGCCAGCAGTTACGTGGGAGGATATATGGGCTACACCTTC
- TRBJ1-2 - TRBV29-1 CSAGTSPRDGYTF TGCAGCGCCGGGACTTCCCCTCGGGATGGCTACACCTTC
- TRBJ2-5 TRBD1 TRBV19 CASSTGQGGETQYF TGTGCCAGTAGTACCGGACAGGGGGGGGAGACCCAGTACTTC
- TRBJ2-1 TRBD2 TRBV5-1 CASRRAGGPGGSDNEQFF TGCGCCAGCAGGCGAGCGGGGGGCCCCGGGGGGAGCGACAATGAGCAGTTCTTC
- TRBJ1-6 TRBD1 TRBV9 CASSVEATGGLIGNSPLHF TGTGCCAGCAGCGTAGAGGCGACAGGGGGCCTCATAGGGAATTCACCCCTCCACTTT
- TRBJ1-5 TRBD1 TRBV9 CASSPQGGEGQPQHF TGTGCCAGCAGCCCACAGGGGGGGGAAGGTCAGCCCCAGCATTTT
- TRBJ2-7 - TRBV7-9 CASRTGRSYEQYF TGTGCCAGCAGGACAGGGAGGTCCTACGAGCAGTACTTC
few TRBJ1-4 - TRBV7-4 CATRQDNEKLFF TGTGCCACACGGCAGGATAATGAAAAACTGTTTTTT
- TRBJ2-7 TRBD2 TRBV6-1 CASIAEAGLLYEQYF TGTGCCAGCATCGCCGAAGCGGGACTCCTCTACGAGCAGTACTTC
- TRBJ2-1 - TRBV27 CASSPSTGIYNEQFF TGTGCCAGCAGTCCCTCTACAGGGATCTACAATGAGCAGTTCTTC
- TRBJ2-3 TRBD1 TRBV9 CASSVEGQGGSTARGTDTQYF TGTGCCAGCAGCGTAGAGGGACAGGGGGGTTCTACGGCGAGGGGCACAGATACGCAGTATTTT
- TRBJ2-7 - TRBV28 CASSMEQYEQYF TGTGCCAGCAGTATGGAGCAGTACGAGCAGTACTTC
- TRBJ2-1 - TRBV27 CASSLSGNNEQFF TGTGCCAGCAGTTTATCGGGCAACAATGAGCAGTTCTTC
- TRBJ2-1 - TRBV27 CASRQTWKSGSYNEQFF TGTGCCAGCAGACAAACATGGAAAAGCGGTTCCTACAATGAGCAGTTCTTC
- TRBJ2-3 TRBD1 TRBV6-1 CASRETGWGTDTQYF TGTGCCAGCAGGGAGACAGGGTGGGGCACAGATACGCAGTATTTT
- TRBJ2-7 TRBD1 TRBV27 CASSYTGVVGEQYF TGTGCCAGCAGTTATACAGGGGTAGTGGGCGAGCAGTACTTC
- TRBJ2-2 - TRBV10-3 CAIRIDTGPNTGELFF TGTGCCATCAGAATTGATACAGGGCCCAACACCGGGGAGCTGTTTTTT
- TRBJ2-7 - TRBV7-2 CASSLDPFETYEQYF TGTGCCAGCAGCTTAGATCCCTTTGAGACCTACGAGCAGTACTTC
- TRBJ2-7 TRBD1 TRBV27 CASSDRDSSYEQYF TGTGCCAGCAGTGACAGGGACAGCTCCTACGAGCAGTACTTC
- TRBJ2-7 - TRBV19 CASSIGGSGEQYF TGTGCCAGTAGTATCGGAGGTTCGGGGGAGCAGTACTTC
- TRBJ2-5 - TRBV4-2 CASSPRGAAEFQETQYF TGTGCCAGCAGCCCTAGAGGAGCAGCGGAGTTCCAAGAGACCCAGTACTTC
- TRBJ2-7 - TRBV9 CASSPRPGGTGEQYF TGTGCCAGCAGTCCCAGGCCAGGGGGGACGGGTGAGCAGTACTTC
- TRBJ2-7 - TRBV28 CASSPGTYEQYF TGTGCCAGCAGTCCAGGGACCTACGAGCAGTACTTC
- TRBJ1-5 - TRBV28 CASSFWQGNQPQHF TGTGCCAGCAGTTTTTGGCAGGGTAATCAGCCCCAGCATTTT
- TRBJ1-3 - TRBV4-1 CASSQDRQRPGNTIYF TGCGCCAGCAGCCAAGATCGACAGCGACCTGGAAACACCATATATTTT
few TRBJ2-5 TRBD2 TRBV4-2 CASSQERGGGETQYF TGTGCCAGCAGCCAAGAACGGGGGGGTGGGGAGACCCAGTACTTC
- TRBJ2-1 - TRBV6-6 CASSYPTRGFLNEQFF TGTGCCAGCAGTTACCCGACTAGGGGATTTTTGAATGAGCAGTTCTTC